This T cell receptor beta chain originates from a study of CD8+CD57+ T cells in acquired aplastic anemia. Sequencing was done on patients that had shown CD8+CD57+ cell expansion by flow cytometry. CDR3 length: 14 residues. V gave up 5 bases and J gave up 3 bases, with 14 bases separating them. CDR1 is SGHTA, CDR2 FQGNSA, per germline. TCR beta VDJ combinations and CDR3 sequences were profiled from genomic DNA. One entry per CDR3 protein, called by TCRdb with MiXCR from the reads. The sample includes about 260,000 distinct CDR3 sequences, around 82% of them seen just once. This chain connects TRBV7-2 to TRBJ2-7, with D perhaps assigned TRBD1 or TRBD2 (5 bases each). Sequenced input: sorted CD4+, CD8+, or CD8+CD57+ T cells (not recorded which) from PBMCs. This sequence was found in a human donor with aplastic anemia. CDR3 sequence: CASSDAGTHYEQYF. CDR3 in DNA: TGTGCCAGCAGCGACGCCGGGACGCACTACGAGCAGTACTTC.